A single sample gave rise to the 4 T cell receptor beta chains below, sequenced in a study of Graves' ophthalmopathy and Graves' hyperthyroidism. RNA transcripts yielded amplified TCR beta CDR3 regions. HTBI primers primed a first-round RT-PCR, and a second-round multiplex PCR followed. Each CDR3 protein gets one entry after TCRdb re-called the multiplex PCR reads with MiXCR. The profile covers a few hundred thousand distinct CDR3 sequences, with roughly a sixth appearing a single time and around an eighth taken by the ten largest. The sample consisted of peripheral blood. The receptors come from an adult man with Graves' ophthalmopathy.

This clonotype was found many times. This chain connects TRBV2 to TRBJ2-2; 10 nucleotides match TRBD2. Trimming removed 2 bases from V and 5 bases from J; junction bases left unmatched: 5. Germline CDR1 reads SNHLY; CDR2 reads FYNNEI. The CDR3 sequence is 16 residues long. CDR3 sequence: CASSERSGRRTGELFF. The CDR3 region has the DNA TGTGCCAGCAGTGAACGTAGCGGGAGGAGGACCGGGGAGCTGTTTTTT.

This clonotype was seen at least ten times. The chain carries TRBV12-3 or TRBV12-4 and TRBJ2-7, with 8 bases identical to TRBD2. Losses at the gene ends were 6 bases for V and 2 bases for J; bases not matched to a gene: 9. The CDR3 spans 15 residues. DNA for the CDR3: TGTGCCAGCAGCCATACTAGCGGTCGGGCCTACGAGCAGTACTTC. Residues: CASSHTSGRAYEQYF.

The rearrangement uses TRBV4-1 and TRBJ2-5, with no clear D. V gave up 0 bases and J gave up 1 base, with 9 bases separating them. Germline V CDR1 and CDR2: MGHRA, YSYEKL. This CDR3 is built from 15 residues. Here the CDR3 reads CASSQDWASQETQYF. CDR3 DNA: TGCGCCAGCAGCCAAGATTGGGCTAGCCAAGAGACCCAGTACTTC.

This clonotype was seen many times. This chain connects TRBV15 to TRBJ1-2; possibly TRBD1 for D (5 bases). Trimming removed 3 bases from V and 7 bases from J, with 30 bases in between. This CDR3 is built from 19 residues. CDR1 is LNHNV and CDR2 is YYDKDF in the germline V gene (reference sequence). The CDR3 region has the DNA TGTGCCACCAGCAGTCCCTACCTCGCCGGGACCCGATACCGTACTGGCTACACCTTC. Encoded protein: CATSSPYLAGTRYRTGYTF.